This T cell receptor (beta chain) comes out of a study of T cells after yellow fever vaccination. Study in general: The fractions with low cell numbers were processed using SMART-Seq v4 Ultra Low Input. Points from the study as a whole: Some clonotypes were seen in both the CD4 and the CD8 compartments. These made up a small share and likely arose from convergent recombination. The booster response re-showed most primary clones: around 96% CD4, almost 90% CD8.

MiXCR, run by TCRdb on the 5' RACE reads, gives a single entry per CDR3 protein. The table lists 400,000 or so distinct CDR3 sequences, around a sixth of them singletons. CDR3 length equals 15 residues. The germline gives CDR1 MGHRA, CDR2 YSYEKL. Trimming cost V 4 bases and J 5 bases; bases outside gene matches: 7. Regarding this clonotype: As yet, its antigen is unknown.

The chain couples TRBV4-1 to TRBJ2-2, with TRBD1 matching 7 bases. The sequencing used PBMCs, collected before the yellow fever booster vaccination. The clonotype comes from a man aged 18 to 35 who received the YFV17D yellow fever vaccine. CDR3 loop: CASSPQTGSTGELFF. As DNA, the CDR3 is TGCGCCAGCAGCCCACAGACAGGGTCAACCGGGGAGCTGTTTTTT.